The following is a TCR beta chain sequence with its context. What this receptor recognizes is not known. A single base separates this from a much larger clone, so it may be a read error. Trimmed from V: 0 bases; trimmed from J: 4 bases; junction bases lacking a gene match: 7. CDR1 is given as DFQATT and CDR2 as SNEGSKA, both from the germline V gene (reference sequence). Measured from the cysteine to the phenylalanine, the CDR3 is 15 residues long. The entry retains the CDR3 DNA only, 45 bases that are in frame from base 1. Libraries were constructed by 5' RACE. The data were produced on a NextSeq 500. To correct for sequencing error and PCR bias, the TCR library protocol tagged individual cDNA molecules with unique molecular identifiers. Both TCR alpha and beta chains were sequenced, and tight co-correlation was observed between alpha and beta sequence abundances in each sample. Per the source publication's procedure: V gene, J gene and CDR3 annotation of TCR sequences was performed with Decombinator V4. Expanded TCRs were defined as changing significantly between any two time points under a Poisson model with p below 0.0001. Abundances of TCRs were expressed as counts per million after normalisation to the total number of TCRs sequenced in each sample. MAIT TCRs were defined by TRAV1-2 paired with TRAJ12, TRAJ20 or TRAJ33, and iNKT TCRs by TRAV10 paired with TRAJ18. VDJdb, accessed 1 November 2021, was searched for CMV, EBV and SARS-CoV-2 annotated TCRs, with TCRs annotated for multiple antigens excluded. Starting from the raw public reads, TCRdb applied fastp trimming at Q25, assembled clones with MiXCR and retained in-frame beta chains. Under each unique CDR3 protein, matching rows form one entry showing the most common genes and DNA. TCRdb's processing, not the authors', yielded these V and J calls. Across this sample there are 87,000 or so distinct CDR3 sequences, with around 12% seen only once. Clones ranked in the top ten supply approximately 6.1% of the sample.

These data belong to a study of early T cells in non-severe SARS-CoV-2 infection (dated by TCRdb to 2020 to 2023). With regard to the full study: TCR sequencing used bulk RNA from unsorted whole blood, so alpha and beta chains could not be paired.

General conclusions and limits of the study: VDJdb matching was skewed toward anti-spike CD8 responses, so virus-specific expansions were likely underestimated and private and CD4 specificities were missed.

This was a case-control study nested in a cohort of healthcare workers in London, UK, who had nasopharyngeal swab PCR tests and blood samples taken every week. Between 23 and 31 March 2020, the week of the UK lockdown, healthcare workers were enrolled and then followed up weekly for as long as 16 weeks. Sequenced material: whole blood. The rearrangement combines TRBV20-1 with TRBJ2-3, with 7 bases in between that match TRBD2. The sequence derives from an adult who was a healthcare worker with PCR-confirmed SARS-CoV-2 infection or an uninfected control (not recorded which). The nucleotide sequence reads as follows: TGCAGTGCTAGAGATATCCAGCGGGGATCAGATACGCAGTATTTT. Its coded protein is CSARDIQRGSDTQYF.